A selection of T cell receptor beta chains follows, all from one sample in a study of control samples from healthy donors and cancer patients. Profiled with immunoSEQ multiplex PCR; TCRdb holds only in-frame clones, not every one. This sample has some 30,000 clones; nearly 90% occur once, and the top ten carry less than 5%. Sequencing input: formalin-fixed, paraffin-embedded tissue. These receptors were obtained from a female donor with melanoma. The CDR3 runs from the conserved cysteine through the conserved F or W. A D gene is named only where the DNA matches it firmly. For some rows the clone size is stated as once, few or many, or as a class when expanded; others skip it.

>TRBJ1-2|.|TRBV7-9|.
CASSPKEGGYGYTF
TGTGCCAGCAGCCCTAAGGAGGGTGGCTATGGCTACACCTTC
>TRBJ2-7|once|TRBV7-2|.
CASSLTPLLGEQYF
TGTGCCAGCAGCCTTACCCCCCTCCTCGGCGAGCAGTACTTC
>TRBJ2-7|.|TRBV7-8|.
CASSQPTGFVYEQYF
TGTGCCAGCAGCCAACCGACTGGCTTCGTCTACGAGCAGTACTTC
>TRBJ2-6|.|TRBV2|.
CASRLSGANVLTF
TGTGCCAGCAGATTATCAGGGGCCAACGTCCTGACTTTC
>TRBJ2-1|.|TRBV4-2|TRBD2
CASRDIAGTRNEQFF
TGTGCCAGCAGAGATATAGCGGGAACCCGCAATGAGCAGTTCTTC
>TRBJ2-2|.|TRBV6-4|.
CASSGADTGELFF
TGTGCCAGCAGTGGTGCGGACACCGGGGAGCTGTTTTTT
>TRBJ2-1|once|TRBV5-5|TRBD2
CASSLVFNGAGGPPVKQFF
TGTGCCAGCAGCTTGGTTTTTAATGGGGCGGGAGGGCCCCCAGTGAAGCAGTTCTTC
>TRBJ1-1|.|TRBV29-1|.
CSVEGFSRNTEAFF
TGCAGCGTTGAAGGTTTCAGTCGGAACACTGAAGCTTTCTTT
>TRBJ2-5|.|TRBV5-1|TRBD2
CASSLGQLAGGQETQYF
TGCGCCAGCAGCTTGGGCCAGCTAGCGGGAGGACAAGAGACCCAGTACTTC
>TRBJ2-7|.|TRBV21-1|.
CASSKTGEQYF
TGTGCCAGCAGCAAAACAGGGGAGCAGTACTTC
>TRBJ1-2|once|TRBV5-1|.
CASSLGDSHLIGYGYTF
TGCGCCAGCAGCTTGGGAGACAGTCACCTTATTGGCTATGGCTACACCTTC
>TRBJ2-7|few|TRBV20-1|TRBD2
CSASPREGYEQYF
TGCAGTGCTAGTCCCCGGGAGGGCTACGAGCAGTACTTC
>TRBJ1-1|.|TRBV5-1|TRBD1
CASSSTTGVGNEAFF
TGCGCCAGCAGCTCGACCACAGGGGTAGGGAATGAAGCTTTCTTT
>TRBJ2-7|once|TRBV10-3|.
CAISDPVQGSFYEQYF
TGTGCCATCAGCGACCCTGTCCAGGGGTCGTTTTACGAGCAGTACTTC
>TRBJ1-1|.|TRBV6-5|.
CASTQRGRNTEAFF
TGTGCCAGCACCCAAAGGGGCAGGAACACTGAAGCTTTCTTT
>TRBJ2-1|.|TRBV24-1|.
CATSGSGLAHNEQFF
TGTGCCACCAGTGGTTCGGGACTCGCCCACAATGAGCAGTTCTTC
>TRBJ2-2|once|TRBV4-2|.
CASSIEGGVSGELFF
TGTGCCAGCAGCATCGAAGGTGGGGTGTCCGGGGAGCTGTTTTTT
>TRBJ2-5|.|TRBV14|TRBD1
CASSQTLSGTALETQYF
TGTGCCAGCAGCCAGACTCTTTCCGGGACAGCCTTAGAGACCCAGTACTTC
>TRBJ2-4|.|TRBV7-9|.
CASSLAARGLAGIQYF
TGTGCCAGCAGCTTAGCGGCAAGAGGGTTGGCGGGCATTCAGTACTTC
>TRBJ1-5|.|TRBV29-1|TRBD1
CSYQTGTGRSEPQHF
TGCAGCTACCAGACCGGGACAGGTCGCTCAGAGCCCCAGCATTTT